Described below is a single TCR beta chain sequence and its context. What antigen it recognizes has not been identified. Base qualities were left out, and no much larger clone turns up one base away. TCRbeta CDR3 regions were amplified from genomic DNA using the immunoSEQ Assay, a bias-controlled multiplex PCR. The paper's processing steps were these. Nucleated cell counts per sample were estimated from amplification of reference gene primers within the assay. To quantify the absolute abundance of each unique TCRbeta CDR3 rearrangement, sequence reads were collapsed and filtered. For each sample, productive Simpson clonality was calculated as the square root of Simpson's diversity index across productive rearrangements. As stored in TCRdb, this immuneACCESS dataset retains in-frame rearrangements with V and J assigned. A fraction of the clones does not appear; measured against another copy, unresolved V genes explain less than half of the discrepancy, and the remainder lacks a known reason. For V, J and clone size, that table is used; D and trimming come from the DNA. The sample table contains roughly 260,000 clones; only one count was recorded for 65% to 80% of them. 3% to 4% of the sample is in the top ten clones.

The collaborating institutions used their own protocols to collect whole blood in K2EDTA tubes. For TCRbeta analysis, collaborator samples were shipped as frozen whole blood, as isolated PBMCs, or as DNA extracted from either sample type. This entry is derived from a study of blood T cell repertoires in COVID-19 (dated by TCRdb to 2019 to 2021). For the wider study: Collaborator samples came from the United States, Italy and Spain and covered acute and convalescent phases of COVID-19. Where HLA class I and class II types were available, the types were taken from metadata supplied by the sample provider, not from assay-based typing. The dataset comprised deeply sampled blood TCRbeta repertoires from subjects exposed to, actively infected with, or recovered from COVID-19. The material from the prospective study consisted of cDNA or gDNA derived from T cells, B-cell-depleted T cells, or PBMCs. Samples came from the ongoing ImmuneRACE study (first 160 participants) plus 1,254 subjects from 6 global collaborators. The repertoires were released in a freely available public database intended as a resource for research on the immune response to SARS-CoV-2. Nearly every sample came with metadata listing a de-identified subject ID, COVID-19 status, age in years and sex. The paper as a whole reports these results and caveats: How much clinical and demographic metadata was included differed by source and by participant, and the metadata was provided uncurated.

The CDR3, cysteine through phenylalanine, is 13 amino acids long. CDR3 DNA only is kept here, 39 bases in frame from base 1. V lost 4 bases and J lost 9 bases; the stretch between them is 13 bases long. The germline V gene encodes CDR1 SGHAT and CDR2 FQDESV (reference sequence). The chain is encoded by TRBV11-1 joined to TRBJ2-1; the D region possibly corresponds to TRBD1 (5 bases align). The sample was peripheral blood. The source is a woman aged 40 to 50 with active or convalescent COVID-19. The DNA sequence is given as TGTGCCAGCAGCTCCCAGGGAAAGGTTGAGCAGTTCTTC. The resulting protein is CASSSQGKVEQFF. Supplemented by the reference TRBV11-1 and TRBJ2-1 proteins around the CDR3, the complete variable domain is EAEVAQSPRYKITEKSQAVAFWCDPISGHATLYWYRQILGQGPELLVQFQDESVVDDSQLPKDRFSAERLKGVDSTLKIQPAELGDSAMYLCASSSQGKVEQFFGPGTRLTVL.